This T cell receptor (beta chain) was documented in a study of regulatory T cells in long-lasting Graves disease. At the level of the study: Graves' patients, newly diagnosed, had taken antithyroid drugs under 3 months. Study conclusions and caveats: Persistent disease showed a preference for TRBV28, TRBJ1-2 and TRBJ2-5. A reduction in accuracy may have resulted from the small sample size.

This clonotype was recorded many times. The antigen is not known. Regarding time point: newly diagnosed GD, antithyroid drugs for less than 3 months. Isolated PBMC RNA provided the starting material for the TCR library. Combining iRepertoire HTBI primers with Arm-PCR of CDR3 regions, the authors built TCR beta libraries. TCRdb re-called the multiplex PCR reads through MiXCR, storing one row per CDR3 protein. Of 200,000 to 250,000 distinct CDR3 sequences listed, around 21% are singletons. The germline V gene has CDR1 MNHEY and CDR2 SVGEGT. This CDR3 contains 15 residues. The ends were cut back, 5 bases at V and 0 bases at J, with 14 bases in the middle.

Sequencing used peripheral blood mononuclear cells (PBMCs), obtained at new diagnosis, from a patient treated with antithyroid drugs. The clonotype was recovered from a female donor with Graves disease. V is TRBV6-2 or TRBV6-3 and J is TRBJ2-7, with D possibly matching TRBD1 (6 bases). CDR3 in DNA: TGTGCCAGCAGTCTGGGGACATTAAGCTCCTACGAGCAGTACTTC. Amino acids: CASSLGTLSSYEQYF.